This paragraph covers one T cell receptor beta chain sequence. These data come from a study of cytotoxic CD8 clonotypes in ibrutinib-treated CLL. CDR1 is LNHDA and CDR2 is SQIVND in the germline V gene (reference sequence). Trimming removed 6 bases at V and 2 bases at J, with 7 bases between. CDR3 size: 12 residues. Depths of 1 in 200,000 to 1 in 1 million T cells were the sequencing target. Profiling relied on immunoSEQ multiplex PCR, and the TCRdb table lists in-frame clones only, not all of them. Among about 180,000 clones listed, under 85% were seen once. The chain is built from TRBV19 and TRBJ1-2, with D uncertain. The sample consisted of PBMCs, taken after 24 months of ibrutinib treatment. The source of this sequence is a human donor with chronic lymphocytic leukemia. Here the CDR3 DNA reads TGTGCCAGTAGGGACGGGAACTATGGCTACACCTTC. Translated, it gives CASRDGNYGYTF.